The 25 T cell receptor beta chains reported below all come from one sample, sequenced in a study of tumor-infiltrating lymphocytes in primary liver carcinoma. cDNA specific to TCR beta was made from 500 ng of total RNA, with a constant-region primer employed for priming. Employing slightly modified ARM-PCR, three nested multiplex PCR rounds were run, and these gave rise to the TCR beta libraries. Each of the first two PCR rounds ran nine to ten cycles with TRBV1-TRBV30 forward and C-beta reverse primers. TCRdb passed the multiplex PCR reads through MiXCR, listing each CDR3 protein once. The sample holds about 350,000 distinct CDR3 sequences, almost 65% seen once. Unsorted whole blood supplied the blood RNA, and germline DNA was isolated too. Sequencing was carried out using peripheral blood. These receptors were collected from a man aged 35-49 years with primary liver carcinoma and hepatitis B virus infection.

Notes on this clonotype: A read error is possible here, since a much larger clone lies one base away. The rearrangement joins TRBV10-3 to TRBJ2-7; 9 bases line up with TRBD1. Germline CDR1 and CDR2: ENHRY and SYGVKD. The CDR3 spans 13 residues. CDR3: CAISQGQGYEQCF. The CDR3 DNA follows: TGTGCCATCAGTCAGGGACAGGGCTACGAGCAGTGCTTC.

In its sample, this clonotype was seen once. Germline and junction disagree at one end, which may indicate a read error. The chain has TRBV11-2 and TRBJ1-2; unclear D gene. The CDR3 extends over 12 amino acids. Germline lookup yields CDR1 SGHAT and CDR2 FQNNGV. This CDR3 reads CTSSPTRGGYTF. The DNA for the CDR3 is TGTACCAGCAGCCCAACACGGGGTGGCTACACCTTC.

The chain combines TRBV2 with TRBJ2-6, with unresolved D. Trimming removed 5 bases at V and 0 bases at J, with 8 bases between. The CDR3 length is 15 residues. Germline V gene sequence: CDR1 SNHLY, CDR2 FYNNEI. CDR3 bases: TGTGCCAGCAGTCCAGAGTACTCTGGGGCCAACGTCCTGACTTTC. It is translated as CASSPEYSGANVLTF.

This clonotype was seen once. This may be a read error, as it is one base from a much larger clone. The chain couples TRBV4-3 to TRBJ2-1, with 7 bases aligning to TRBD1. The CDR3 consists of 13 residues. Germline V CDR1 and CDR2: LGHNA, YSLEER. DNA of the CDR3: TGCGCCAGCATCCAAGCGGACAGGCCTCAGCAGTTCTTC. It translates to CASIQADRPQQFF.

A word on this clonotype: This may arise from a read error, as a much more abundant clone is one base away. The chain employs TRBV12-3 or TRBV12-4 and TRBJ2-7; D is uncertain. This CDR3 region has 11 residues. CDR3 DNA: TGTGCCAGCAGTATAGTGGACGAGCACTACTTC. Translating gives CASSIVDEHYF.

Remarks on this clonotype: One end of the junction is discordant with germline, which a read error may explain. V gene TRBV11-2 combines with J gene TRBJ2-3; either TRBD1 or TRBD2 may supply D (5 bases each). The length of the CDR3 is 16 residues. Germline CDR1 SGHAT, CDR2 FQNNGV. This chain's CDR3 is CVSTADGAGGMDTQYF. CDR3 sequence (DNA): TGTGTCAGCACCGCGGATGGGGCAGGAGGAATGGATACGCAGTATTTT.

The CDR3 is CASSPRLLAGGGNEQFF. The CDR3 coding sequence is TGCGCCAGCAGCCCACGTCTACTAGCGGGAGGGGGCAATGAGCAGTTCTTC. This sequence joins TRBV5-1 and TRBJ2-1, with 13 bases identical to TRBD2. V was clipped by 4 bases and J by 6 bases; unmatched bases: 10. The germline gives CDR1 SGHRS, CDR2 YFSETQ. This CDR3 is built from 17 residues. The whole variable domain, filled in from reference TRBV5-1 and TRBJ2-1, reads KAGVTQTPRYLIKTRGQQVTLSCSPISGHRSVSWYQQTPGQGLQFLFEYFSETQRNKGNFPGRFSGRQFSNSRSEMNVSTLELGDSALYLCASSPRLLAGGGNEQFFGPGTRLTVL.

This rearrangement joins TRBV11-2 to TRBJ2-5, with a weak D call TRBD1 (6 bases). Germline loops: CDR1 SGHAT, CDR2 FQNNGV. Trimming shortened V by 3 bases and J by 6 bases, and 14 bases separated the two germline ends. This CDR3 spans 14 amino acids. The CDR3 loop reads CASSFHDRWKTQYF. Written as DNA, the CDR3 is TGTGCCAGCAGCTTCCACGACAGGTGGAAGACCCAGTACTTC.

This clonotype was seen ten or more times. The V gene is TRBV5-8, the J gene TRBJ2-5; 8 bases are a match to TRBD1. CDR3 length: 15 amino acids. Germline trimming cut 4 bases from V and 4 bases from J; bases unmatched to any gene: 9. CDR1 SGHTS and CDR2 YDEGEE come from the germline V gene. Here the CDR3 reads CASSQTGERGETQYF. The DNA of the CDR3 is TGTGCCAGCAGCCAGACAGGGGAACGTGGAGAGACCCAGTACTTC. Full variable domain (outside the CDR3, taken from reference TRBV5-8 and TRBJ2-5): EAGVTQSPTHLIKTRGQQATLRCSPISGHTSVYWYQQALGLGLQFLLWYDEGEERNRGNFPPRFSGRQFPNYSSELNVNALELEDSALYLCASSQTGERGETQYFGPGTRLLVL.

As to this clonotype: This could be a read error, since a much larger clone is one nucleotide away. The rearrangement uses TRBV6-1 and TRBJ1-5; unclear D gene. CDR3 length: 14 amino acids. CDR1 MNHNS and CDR2 SASEGT come from the germline V gene. CDR3 loop: CASTRGYSYQPQHF. The CDR3 nucleotides are TGTGCCAGCACTCGGGGTTATAGCTATCAGCCCCAGCATTTT.

This clonotype came up many times. The chain carries TRBV6-1 and TRBJ2-1, with D perhaps TRBD2 (6 bases). The CDR3 spans 12 residues. With 8 bases removed from V and 7 bases from J, the gap between germline ends came to 12 bases. CDR1 is MNHNS and CDR2 is SASEGT in the germline V gene. The CDR3 bases are TGTGCCAGCCGGGCGGAGGGGAATGAGCAGTTCTTC. Its protein product is CASRAEGNEQFF.

This clonotype was counted many times. This chain joins TRBV11-2 and TRBJ2-5; TRBD1 matches 8 bases. The CDR3 covers 15 residues. Germline values: CDR1 SGHAT, CDR2 FQNNGV. Trimming at V came to 1 base and at J to 5 bases, leaving 6 bases not matched to a gene. For the CDR3, the DNA is TGTGCCAGCAGCTTAGCCAGGGGGCAGTTGGAGACCCAGTACTTC. The encoded protein is CASSLARGQLETQYF.

Comments on this clonotype: Germline is not matched at one junction end, which may reflect a read error. The chain has TRBV5-6 and TRBJ2-3; D may correspond to TRBD1 or TRBD2 (7 bases each). Per germline, CDR1 SGHDT and CDR2 YYEEEE. The CDR3 spans 16 residues. For the CDR3, the DNA is TGTGTCAGCAGCTTGTATGACAGGGAGGGTACAGATACACAGTATTTT. Amino acid sequence: CVSSLYDREGTDTQYF.

As concerns this clonotype: This likely comes from a read error, as the CDR3 has no conserved phenylalanine or tryptophan at its end. The chain is built from TRBV7-8 and TRBJ1-5; tentative D call: TRBD1 (5 bases). V was trimmed by 5 bases and J by 2 bases, leaving 10 bases between them. Germline values: CDR1 SGHVS, CDR2 FQNEAQ. This CDR3 is built from 14 residues. CDR3 residues: CASSDRNGNQPQHS. The CDR3 DNA reads as TGTGCCAGCAGCGACAGAAATGGCAATCAGCCCCAGCATTCT.

Comments on this clonotype: Likely a read error: the CDR3 ends without its conserved phenylalanine or tryptophan. J is TRBJ2-5 and V is TRBV6-6, with D perhaps matching TRBD2 (6 bases). The germline V gene encodes CDR1 MNHNY and CDR2 SVGAGI (reference sequence). This CDR3 has 13 residues. Trimming pared 10 bases from V and 2 bases from J, leaving 14 bases between. The CDR3 loop reads CAIGGGRQETQYS. CDR3 nucleotide sequence: TGTGCCATCGGGGGAGGACGGCAAGAGACCCAGTACTCC.

The chain is built from TRBV5-1 and TRBJ2-7; 7 bases fit TRBD2. This CDR3 is built from 16 residues. Trimming at V came to 7 bases and at J to 2 bases, leaving 15 bases not matched to a gene. Germline lookup yields CDR1 SGHRS and CDR2 YFSETQ. In DNA, the CDR3 is TGCGCCAGCCAACTTGTTGGAAGCGGGACTCCCTACGAGCAGTACTTC. Translated: CASQLVGSGTPYEQYF.

This clonotype has ten or more counts. CDR3 DNA sequence: TGCGCCAGCAGCCAAGAGCCATCCACTGAAGCTTTCTTT. Protein: CASSQEPSTEAFF. This sequence joins TRBV4-3 and TRBJ1-1; D remains unclear. Trimming took off 0 bases at V and 4 bases at J, with 6 bases between the two ends. Per the germline V gene, CDR1 is LGHNA and CDR2 is YSLEER. The CDR3 sequence is 13 residues long.

This clonotype came up many times. The V and J genes are TRBV11-2 and TRBJ2-7; 8 bases agree with TRBD2. This CDR3 has 17 amino acids. Germline V CDR1 and CDR2: SGHAT, FQNNGV. V lost 4 bases, J lost 9 bases, and 20 bases stayed unmatched. CDR3 region: CASSSIGTSHIRVRQYF. DNA for the CDR3: TGTGCCAGCAGCTCGATCGGGACTAGTCACATTAGAGTGAGGCAGTACTTC.

The CDR3 is CASSFGLSGTSSSYEQYF. CDR3 bases: TGTGCCAGCAGCTTTGGTTTGTCCGGGACTAGCAGCTCCTACGAGCAGTACTTC. The chain joins TRBV5-6 to TRBJ2-7, with 9 bases identical to TRBD2. In germline, CDR1 is SGHDT, CDR2 YYEEEE. The CDR3 contains 18 residues. Trimming took 2 bases from V and 0 from J; bases not matched to a gene: 12. The full variable domain, with the rest looked up from reference TRBV5-6 and TRBJ2-7, is DAGVTQSPTHLIKTRGQQVTLRCSPKSGHDTVSWYQQALGQGPQFIFQYYEEEERQRGNFPDRFSGHQFPNYSSELNVNALLLGDSALYLCASSFGLSGTSSSYEQYFGPGTRLTVT.

In the case of this clonotype: Here the CDR3 omits its conserved ending phenylalanine or tryptophan, so a read error is the likely source. In DNA, the CDR3 is TGTGCCAGCAGTATCCTTGGGTCACCCCTCCACTCT. Amino acids: CASSILGSPLHS. The V gene is TRBV12-3 or TRBV12-4, the J gene TRBJ1-6; D gene uncertain. CDR3 length: 12 residues. Trimming pared 5 bases from V and 10 bases from J, leaving 9 bases between.

Turning to this clonotype: A much larger clone sits a single nucleotide away, making a read error possible. The chain carries TRBV4-3 and TRBJ2-7, with no clear D. The CDR3 loop spans 14 amino acids. The V gene lost 0 bases and the J gene lost 1 base, with 7 bases spanning the gap. Per germline, CDR1 LGHNA and CDR2 YSLEER. CDR3 residues: CASSQETVSYEQYF. CDR3 nucleotides: TGCGCCAGCAGCCAAGAGACGGTTTCCTACGAGCAGTACTTC.

The chain combines TRBV5-1 with TRBJ1-4, with D unresolved. The CDR3 consists of 16 residues. V was shortened by 4 bases and J by 0 bases, with 13 bases between the two germline ends. CDR1 SGHRS and CDR2 YFSETQ come from the germline V gene. CDR3 DNA: TGCGCCAGCAGCAGGAGGGCGGCTGCAACTAATGAAAAACTGTTTTTT. Residues: CASSRRAAATNEKLFF.

V is TRBV11-2 and J is TRBJ2-1; tentative D call: TRBD2 (5 bases). Germline V gene lookup returns CDR1 SGHAT and CDR2 FQNNGV. V lost 10 bases, J lost 4 bases, and 20 bases lay in between. This CDR3 has 15 amino acids. The CDR3 DNA is TGTGCCAATAGCGTCCGACTCAATACTTACAATGAGCAGTTCTTC. Amino acids: CANSVRLNTYNEQFF.

Regarding this clonotype: The junction does not match germline at one end; this may be a read error. The chain has TRBV11-2 and TRBJ2-3; tentative D call: TRBD2 (5 bases). CDR3 length: 14 residues. Germline CDR1 and CDR2: SGHAT and FQNNGV. CDR3 coding DNA: TGTGCCGGCAGGAGAGATGTGGGTGGAGGTACGCAGTATTTT. Translating it yields CAGRRDVGGGTQYF. The whole variable domain, remainder taken from reference TRBV11-2 and TRBJ2-3, is EAGVAQSPRYKIIEKRQSVAFWCNPISGHATLYWYQQILGQGPKLLIQFQNNGVVDDSQLPKDRFSAERLKGVDSTLKIQPAKLEDSAVYLCAGRRDVGGGTQYFGPGTRLTVL.

The chain uses TRBV6-5 and TRBJ2-2; weak D call: TRBD1 (6 bases). CDR1 is MNHEY, CDR2 SVGAGI, per germline. V was pared by 6 bases and J by 2 bases, with 13 bases between. This CDR3 spans 15 amino acids. The CDR3 loop reads CASSRVQGNTGELFF. CDR3 in DNA: TGTGCCAGCAGCCGCGTACAGGGAAACACCGGGGAGCTGTTTTTT.